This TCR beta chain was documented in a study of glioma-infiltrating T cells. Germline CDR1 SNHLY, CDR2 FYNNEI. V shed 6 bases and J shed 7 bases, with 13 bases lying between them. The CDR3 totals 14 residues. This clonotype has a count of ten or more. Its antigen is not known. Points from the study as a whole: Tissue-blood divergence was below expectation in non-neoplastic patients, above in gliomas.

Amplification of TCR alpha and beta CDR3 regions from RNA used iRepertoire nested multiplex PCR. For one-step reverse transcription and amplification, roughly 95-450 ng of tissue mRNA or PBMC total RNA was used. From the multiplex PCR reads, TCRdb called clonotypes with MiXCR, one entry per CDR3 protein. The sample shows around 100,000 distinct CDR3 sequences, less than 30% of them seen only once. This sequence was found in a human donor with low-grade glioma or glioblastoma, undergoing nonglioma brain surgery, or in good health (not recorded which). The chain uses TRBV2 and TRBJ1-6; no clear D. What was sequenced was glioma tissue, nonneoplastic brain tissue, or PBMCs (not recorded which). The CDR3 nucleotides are TGTGCCAGCAGGCCGAGTGGGTTGAATTCACCCCTCCACTTT. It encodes CASRPSGLNSPLHF.